These T cell receptor beta chains were read from a single sample in a study of blood T cell repertoires in COVID-19. The repertoire was sequenced with immunoSEQ multiplex PCR; TCRdb's copy has only in-frame clones and lacks some. The sample carries approximately 220,000 clones, roughly 80% recorded once. Sequenced: peripheral blood. The receptor set was obtained from a woman over 75 with acute or convalescent COVID-19. Each CDR3 is given with its conserved first and last residue. D genes are given only for firm matches. The size field is filled for only some rows; it gives once, few, many or a size class.

j_gene: TRBJ2-3
d_gene: TRBD2
abundance: .
v_gene: TRBV19
CDR3aa: CASSPGLAGSSTDTQYF
CDR3nt: TGTGCCAGTAGTCCCGGACTAGCGGGTTCTAGCACAGATACGCAGTATTTT

j_gene: TRBJ2-7
d_gene: TRBD2
abundance: .
v_gene: TRBV30
CDR3aa: CAWTIWTSDYEQYF
CDR3nt: TGTGCCTGGACTATCTGGACTAGCGACTACGAGCAGTACTTC

j_gene: TRBJ1-2
d_gene: TRBD1
abundance: .
v_gene: TRBV28
CDR3aa: CASSSLGQIYGYTF
CDR3nt: TGTGCCAGCAGTTCACTGGGACAGATCTATGGCTACACCTTC

j_gene: TRBJ1-4
d_gene: TRBD1
abundance: .
v_gene: TRBV28
CDR3aa: CASFGDSANEKLFF
CDR3nt: TGTGCCAGCTTCGGGGACAGTGCCAATGAAAAACTGTTTTTT

j_gene: TRBJ1-1
d_gene: .
abundance: .
v_gene: TRBV7-8
CDR3aa: CASSRGQFATEAFF
CDR3nt: TGTGCCAGCAGCCGAGGACAGTTCGCCACTGAAGCTTTCTTT

j_gene: TRBJ2-3
d_gene: TRBD1
abundance: .
v_gene: TRBV2
CDR3aa: CASRPRQGRNTQYF
CDR3nt: TGTGCCAGCAGACCTAGACAGGGGAGAAATACGCAGTATTTT

j_gene: TRBJ2-7
d_gene: TRBD1
abundance: .
v_gene: TRBV2
CDR3aa: CASRDDRGGYEQYF
CDR3nt: TGTGCCAGCAGGGATGACAGGGGAGGTTACGAGCAGTACTTC

j_gene: TRBJ1-1
d_gene: .
abundance: .
v_gene: TRBV11-3
CDR3aa: CASSLDRFTEAFF
CDR3nt: TGTGCCAGCAGCCTAGACAGGTTCACTGAAGCTTTCTTT

j_gene: TRBJ1-5
d_gene: .
abundance: .
v_gene: TRBV10-3
CDR3aa: CAISESHGEGQPQHF
CDR3nt: TGTGCCATCAGTGAGTCGCACGGCGAGGGTCAGCCCCAGCATTTT

j_gene: TRBJ1-3
d_gene: TRBD1
abundance: .
v_gene: TRBV3-1/TRBV3-2
CDR3aa: CASSQGQGGAGNTIYF
CDR3nt: TGTGCCAGCAGCCAAGGACAGGGCGGAGCTGGAAACACCATATATTTT

j_gene: TRBJ2-3
d_gene: TRBD2
abundance: .
v_gene: TRBV24-1
CDR3aa: CATSDFGREGPWGDTQYF
CDR3nt: TGTGCCACCAGTGATTTTGGGCGGGAGGGCCCGTGGGGAGATACGCAGTATTTT

j_gene: TRBJ2-7
d_gene: .
abundance: .
v_gene: TRBV24-1
CDR3aa: CATPGPNEQYF
CDR3nt: TGTGCCACCCCAGGCCCAAACGAGCAGTACTTC

j_gene: TRBJ1-2
d_gene: .
abundance: few
v_gene: TRBV6-4
CDR3aa: CASRDTLRGYGYTF
CDR3nt: TGTGCCAGCAGAGACACCCTTCGGGGCTATGGCTACACCTTC

j_gene: TRBJ2-5
d_gene: .
abundance: .
v_gene: TRBV19
CDR3aa: CASSSTHQETQYF
CDR3nt: TGTGCCAGTAGTTCGACACACCAAGAGACCCAGTACTTC

j_gene: TRBJ2-1
d_gene: TRBD2
abundance: .
v_gene: TRBV10-3
CDR3aa: CAIRGTSGDNEQFF
CDR3nt: TGTGCCATCAGGGGGACTAGCGGGGACAATGAGCAGTTCTTC

j_gene: TRBJ1-5
d_gene: TRBD1
abundance: once
v_gene: TRBV28
CDR3aa: CARATGQNQPQHF
CDR3nt: TGTGCCAGAGCGACAGGGCAAAATCAGCCCCAGCATTTT

j_gene: TRBJ1-4
d_gene: TRBD1
abundance: .
v_gene: TRBV3-1/TRBV3-2
CDR3aa: CASSHGQGREKLFF
CDR3nt: TGTGCCAGCAGCCATGGACAGGGAAGGGAAAAACTGTTTTTT

j_gene: TRBJ1-5
d_gene: .
abundance: .
v_gene: TRBV18
CDR3aa: CASSPVDSNQPQHF
CDR3nt: TGTGCCAGCTCACCTGTAGATAGCAATCAGCCCCAGCATTTT

j_gene: TRBJ2-7
d_gene: TRBD2
abundance: .
v_gene: TRBV7-3
CDR3aa: CASSLTSGVPYEQYF
CDR3nt: TGTGCCAGCAGCTTGACTAGCGGGGTCCCCTACGAGCAGTACTTC

j_gene: TRBJ1-5
d_gene: .
abundance: .
v_gene: TRBV9
CDR3aa: CASSVGSYSNQPQHF
CDR3nt: TGTGCCAGCAGCGTAGGCAGTTATAGCAATCAGCCCCAGCATTTT

j_gene: TRBJ2-3
d_gene: TRBD2
abundance: .
v_gene: TRBV2
CDR3aa: CASSLAGDGPDTQYF
CDR3nt: TGTGCCAGCAGTCTAGCGGGGGATGGGCCAGATACGCAGTATTTT

j_gene: TRBJ2-5
d_gene: TRBD2
abundance: .
v_gene: TRBV18
CDR3aa: CASSLRTSGALGETQYF
CDR3nt: TGTGCCAGCTCACTCCGGACTAGCGGCGCCTTAGGGGAGACCCAGTACTTC

j_gene: TRBJ1-5
d_gene: .
abundance: .
v_gene: TRBV6-5
CDR3aa: CASRDRQAAHQPQHF
CDR3nt: TGTGCCAGCAGGGACCGACAGGCGGCGCATCAGCCCCAGCATTTT

j_gene: TRBJ1-2
d_gene: .
abundance: .
v_gene: TRBV6-5
CDR3aa: CASTMGGYGYTF
CDR3nt: TGTGCCAGCACCATGGGCGGGTATGGCTACACCTTC

j_gene: TRBJ1-1
d_gene: .
abundance: few
v_gene: TRBV7-2
CDR3aa: CASSPRQLNTEAFF
CDR3nt: TGTGCCAGCAGCCCCCGGCAACTAAACACTGAAGCTTTCTTT

j_gene: TRBJ2-2
d_gene: TRBD2
abundance: .
v_gene: TRBV7-2
CDR3aa: CASSFRYGGSPGELFF
CDR3nt: TGTGCCAGCAGCTTCCGCTATGGCGGGAGTCCTGGGGAGCTGTTTTTT

j_gene: TRBJ2-1
d_gene: .
abundance: .
v_gene: TRBV7-2
CDR3aa: CASSLETGSYNEQFF
CDR3nt: TGTGCCAGCAGCTTAGAGACGGGCTCCTACAATGAGCAGTTCTTC

j_gene: TRBJ1-2
d_gene: .
abundance: .
v_gene: TRBV3-1/TRBV3-2
CDR3aa: CASSQTLSQGYTF
CDR3nt: TGTGCCAGCAGCCAAACCTTGTCTCAGGGCTACACCTTC

j_gene: TRBJ1-3
d_gene: .
abundance: .
v_gene: TRBV4-2
CDR3aa: CASSQRDRSSGNTIYF
CDR3nt: TGTGCCAGCAGCCAAAGAGACAGGTCCTCTGGAAACACCATATATTTT

j_gene: TRBJ1-4
d_gene: TRBD1
abundance: .
v_gene: TRBV7-9
CDR3aa: CASSLGTGTNEKLFF
CDR3nt: TGTGCCAGCAGCTTAGGGACAGGGACTAATGAAAAACTGTTTTTT

j_gene: TRBJ1-2
d_gene: TRBD1
abundance: .
v_gene: TRBV18
CDR3aa: CASSPTGTGVGYGYTF
CDR3nt: TGTGCCAGCTCACCCACCGGGACAGGGGTTGGCTATGGCTACACCTTC

j_gene: TRBJ2-5
d_gene: .
abundance: .
v_gene: TRBV2
CDR3aa: CASSDGRGVGTQYF
CDR3nt: TGTGCCAGCAGTGATGGCAGAGGTGTGGGGACCCAGTACTTC

j_gene: TRBJ1-5
d_gene: TRBD1
abundance: .
v_gene: TRBV6-1
CDR3aa: CASSEAHYSGTGGNQPQHF
CDR3nt: TGTGCCAGCAGTGAAGCCCATTATAGCGGGACAGGGGGCAATCAGCCCCAGCATTTT

j_gene: TRBJ1-5
d_gene: .
abundance: .
v_gene: TRBV2
CDR3aa: CASSLDMEGQPQHF
CDR3nt: TGTGCCAGCAGCCTAGACATGGAGGGACAGCCCCAGCATTTT

j_gene: TRBJ1-3
d_gene: .
abundance: .
v_gene: TRBV6-5
CDR3aa: CASRAGDTIYF
CDR3nt: TGTGCCAGCAGAGCGGGAGACACCATATATTTT

j_gene: TRBJ2-3
d_gene: .
abundance: .
v_gene: TRBV5-1
CDR3aa: CASSLVADTQYF
CDR3nt: TGCGCCAGCAGCTTGGTCGCAGATACGCAGTATTTT

j_gene: TRBJ2-3
d_gene: TRBD1
abundance: few
v_gene: TRBV5-6
CDR3aa: CASSLRTGTTDTQYF
CDR3nt: TGTGCCAGCAGCTTGAGGACAGGGACAACAGATACGCAGTATTTT

j_gene: TRBJ2-2
d_gene: .
abundance: once
v_gene: TRBV19
CDR3aa: CASSILRQNTGELFF
CDR3nt: TGTGCCAGTAGTATTTTAAGACAGAACACCGGGGAGCTGTTTTTT

j_gene: TRBJ2-1
d_gene: TRBD2
abundance: once
v_gene: TRBV4-2
CDR3aa: CASSQDALAGLIEQFF
CDR3nt: TGTGCCAGCAGCCAAGACGCCCTAGCGGGACTCATTGAGCAGTTCTTC

j_gene: TRBJ1-4
d_gene: .
abundance: .
v_gene: TRBV19
CDR3aa: CASSSRGQGETNEKLFF
CDR3nt: TGTGCCAGTAGCTCCCGTGGGCAGGGCGAAACTAATGAAAAACTGTTTTTT

j_gene: TRBJ2-5
d_gene: .
abundance: .
v_gene: TRBV5-1
CDR3aa: CASSRDQGETQYF
CDR3nt: TGCGCCAGCAGCAGGGACCAGGGGGAGACCCAGTACTTC

j_gene: TRBJ1-3
d_gene: .
abundance: .
v_gene: TRBV28
CDR3aa: CASSRWAHEPGNTIYF
CDR3nt: TGTGCCAGCAGTCGTTGGGCGCATGAGCCTGGAAACACCATATATTTT

j_gene: TRBJ1-4
d_gene: .
abundance: once
v_gene: TRBV4-2
CDR3aa: CASSPGRAANEKLFF
CDR3nt: TGTGCCAGCAGCCCCGGGCGAGCGGCTAATGAAAAACTGTTTTTT

j_gene: TRBJ1-2
d_gene: .
abundance: .
v_gene: TRBV12-3/TRBV12-4
CDR3aa: CASSSDNYGYTF
CDR3nt: TGTGCCAGCAGTTCGGACAATTATGGCTACACCTTC

j_gene: TRBJ2-1
d_gene: .
abundance: .
v_gene: TRBV5-6
CDR3aa: CASSLDSLSYNEQFF
CDR3nt: TGTGCCAGCAGCTTAGACAGCCTTTCCTACAATGAGCAGTTCTTC

j_gene: TRBJ2-5
d_gene: .
abundance: .
v_gene: TRBV5-1
CDR3aa: CASSSQETQYF
CDR3nt: TGCGCCAGCAGCTCGCAAGAGACCCAGTACTTC

j_gene: TRBJ2-5
d_gene: .
abundance: .
v_gene: TRBV4-1
CDR3aa: CASSQNQRETQYF
CDR3nt: TGCGCCAGCAGCCAGAATCAGCGGGAGACCCAGTACTTC

j_gene: TRBJ1-1
d_gene: .
abundance: .
v_gene: TRBV12-3/TRBV12-4
CDR3aa: CASSLAGGAEAFF
CDR3nt: TGTGCCAGCAGCCTTGCGGGGGGGGCTGAAGCTTTCTTT

j_gene: TRBJ1-3
d_gene: .
abundance: .
v_gene: TRBV6-5
CDR3aa: CASSRTLVGNTIYF
CDR3nt: TGTGCCAGCAGTCGCACGCTAGTTGGAAACACCATATATTTT

j_gene: TRBJ1-1
d_gene: .
abundance: few
v_gene: TRBV5-1
CDR3aa: CASSSTGDTEAFF
CDR3nt: TGCGCCAGCAGTTCTACCGGGGACACTGAAGCTTTCTTT

j_gene: TRBJ2-3
d_gene: TRBD2
abundance: .
v_gene: TRBV27
CDR3aa: CASTRRGTSGGSPSDTQYF
CDR3nt: TGTGCCAGCACCCGGAGAGGAACTAGCGGGGGGAGCCCCTCAGATACGCAGTATTTT

j_gene: TRBJ1-3
d_gene: TRBD1
abundance: .
v_gene: TRBV6-5
CDR3aa: CASRNTGVPGNTIYF
CDR3nt: TGTGCCAGCAGAAACACAGGGGTCCCAGGAAACACCATATATTTT

j_gene: TRBJ1-4
d_gene: .
abundance: .
v_gene: TRBV6-5
CDR3aa: CASSSHTTGLHEKLFF
CDR3nt: TGTGCCAGCAGTTCTCATACGACAGGTCTTCATGAAAAACTGTTTTTT

j_gene: TRBJ1-1
d_gene: .
abundance: large
v_gene: TRBV19
CDR3aa: CASSPGTEAFF
CDR3nt: TGTGCCAGTAGTCCAGGCACTGAAGCTTTCTTT

j_gene: TRBJ1-2
d_gene: .
abundance: few
v_gene: TRBV7-9
CDR3aa: CASSRQDYGYTF
CDR3nt: TGTGCCAGCAGCCGACAGGATTATGGCTACACCTTC

j_gene: TRBJ1-5
d_gene: TRBD1
abundance: .
v_gene: TRBV10-3
CDR3aa: CAIRAGTGQPQHF
CDR3nt: TGTGCCATCAGGGCGGGGACAGGACAGCCCCAGCATTTT

j_gene: TRBJ2-7
d_gene: .
abundance: few
v_gene: TRBV12-2
CDR3aa: CASRDRPGQGYEQYF
CDR3nt: TGTGCAAGTCGCGACCGGCCGGGACAGGGCTACGAGCAGTACTTC

j_gene: TRBJ2-7
d_gene: .
abundance: .
v_gene: TRBV5-1
CDR3aa: CASRVTVDAYEQYF
CDR3nt: TGCGCCAGCAGAGTGACAGTGGATGCCTACGAGCAGTACTTC

j_gene: TRBJ1-1
d_gene: TRBD1
abundance: .
v_gene: TRBV19
CDR3aa: CASSLRQGLNTEAFF
CDR3nt: TGTGCCAGTAGTCTCCGACAGGGGCTGAACACTGAAGCTTTCTTT

j_gene: TRBJ2-5
d_gene: .
abundance: .
v_gene: TRBV19
CDR3aa: CASSIERGETQYF
CDR3nt: TGTGCCAGTAGTATCGAAAGGGGAGAGACCCAGTACTTC